The 20 T cell receptor beta chains below come from one sample, sequenced in a study of memory CD4+ T cells and cytomegalovirus serostatus (dated by TCRdb to about 2019). A FACSAria II was used to sort memory CD4+ T cells, defined as single viable CD3+CD4+CD8-CD45RO+ cells. Libraries were prepared through the immunoSEQ multiplex PCR assay. TCRdb provides this immuneACCESS table in a form limited to in-frame rearrangements. Some clones are lacking; in checked studies, under half of them reflect an unresolved V gene, and why the rest are absent is not known. The sample profile shows about 56,000 clones; 82% of them were found once. Of the sample, less than 0.5% falls within the top ten clones. Specimen: memory CD4+ T cells from blood. These receptor sequences come from an adult in good health and CMV-seronegative.

The rearrangement links TRBV4-2 to TRBJ2-2; the D call may be TRBD1 or TRBD2 (6 bases each). CDR3 length: 15 residues. Germline values: CDR1 LGHNA, CDR2 YNFKEQ. The V end was cut by 6 bases, the J end by 6 bases, with 17 bases between. In nucleotides, the CDR3 is TGTGCCAGCAGAGCATTGGGGGGCCGAGCCGGGGAGCTGTTTTTT. Translated, it gives CASRALGGRAGELFF.

This clone was seen more than once but under ten times. The genes are TRBV28 and TRBJ2-7, with D perhaps being TRBD1 or TRBD2 (5 bases each). The CDR3 contains 15 residues. Germline V gene lookup returns CDR1 MDHEN and CDR2 SYDVKM. Trimming took 2 bases from V and 4 from J, leaving 15 bases between them. The CDR3 sequence: CASSLTGGRIYEQYF. In nucleotides, the CDR3 is TGTGCCAGCAGTTTAACTGGGGGACGGATATACGAGCAGTACTTC.

V is TRBV7-2 and J is TRBJ2-5; 10 bases are a match to TRBD2. Germline lookup yields CDR1 SGHTA and CDR2 FQGNSA. V dropped 6 bases and J dropped 3; count of bases not matched to a gene: 7. This CDR3 contains 15 residues. This chain's CDR3 is CASSPSGRTEETQYF. The CDR3 DNA follows: TGTGCCAGCAGTCCTAGCGGGAGAACCGAAGAGACCCAGTACTTC. Using reference TRBV7-2 and TRBJ2-5 for the parts outside the CDR3, the full variable domain is GAGVSQSPSNKVTEKGKDVELRCDPISGHTALYWYRQSLGQGLEFLIYFQGNSAPDKSGLPSDRFSAERTGGSVSTLTIQRTQQEDSAVYLCASSPSGRTEETQYFGPGTRLLVL.

V usage is TRBV9 and J usage is TRBJ1-3; D is undetermined. The CDR3 loop spans 15 amino acids. Germline CDR1 reads SGDLS; CDR2 reads YYNGEE. The ends were cut back, 3 bases at V and 0 bases at J, with 10 bases in the middle. CDR3 DNA sequence: TGTGCCAGCAGCGGCGGGGATTCCTCTGGAAACACCATATATTTT. This codes for CASSGGDSSGNTIYF.

This sequence joins TRBV6-6 and TRBJ1-2; D unclear. The CDR3 is 14 residues long. Per germline, CDR1 MNHNY and CDR2 SVGAGI (reference sequence). The V gene lost 0 bases and the J gene lost 8 bases, with 13 bases spanning the gap. CDR3 in amino acids: CASSYSWRVKGYTF. In DNA form, the CDR3 reads TGTGCCAGCAGTTACTCGTGGAGGGTCAAAGGCTACACCTTC.

This chain uses TRBV30 with TRBJ1-3; D is unclear. The CDR3 has 14 residues. V was trimmed by 0 bases and J by 0 bases, leaving 6 bases between them. Germline CDR1 and CDR2: GTSNPN and SVGIG (reference sequence). CDR3 amino acids: CAWSVGRSGNTIYF. The CDR3 DNA sequence: TGTGCCTGGAGTGTAGGTCGCTCTGGAAACACCATATATTTT.

J is TRBJ2-1 and V is TRBV5-4; 10 bases are a match to TRBD2. CDR1 and CDR2 from the germline V gene are SGHNT and YYREEE (reference sequence). The CDR3 has 15 residues. The junction had 6 bases not matched to a gene; V was cut back by 4 bases and J by 5 bases. The CDR3 DNA follows: TGTGCCAGCAGCCAGACTAGCGGGTCGCACAATGAGCAGTTCTTC. This encodes CASSQTSGSHNEQFF.

The rearrangement links TRBV6-6 to TRBJ2-1, with 7 bases lining up with TRBD1. J lost 6 bases, V lost 7 bases, and 3 bases had no gene match. The germline gives CDR1 MNHNY, CDR2 SVGAGI (reference sequence). The CDR3 covers 12 residues. CDR3 DNA sequence: TGTGCCAGCAATCGACAGGGCAATGAGCAGTTCTTC. This codes for CASNRQGNEQFF.

The chain is built from TRBV19 and TRBJ1-1; D is unresolved. The V end lost 2 bases, the J end lost 1 base, and 5 bases lay between the germline ends. The germline V gene has CDR1 LNHDA and CDR2 SQIVND (reference sequence). CDR3 length: 13 residues. CDR3 protein: CASSIRKNTEAFF. The DNA for the CDR3 is TGTGCCAGTAGTATAAGGAAGAACACTGAAGCTTTCTTT.

This rearrangement joins TRBV7-9 to TRBJ2-1; D is uncertain. V lost 7 bases and J lost 8, with 9 bases in between. The CDR3 length is 11 residues. Germline assignment: CDR1 SEHNR and CDR2 FQNEAQ (reference sequence). The CDR3 DNA follows: TGTGCCAGCACCTCGGTAGATGAGCAGTTCTTC. It yields the protein CASTSVDEQFF.

This chain connects TRBV19 to TRBJ2-5, with 11 nucleotides matching TRBD1. The V gene's germline CDR1 is LNHDA and CDR2 SQIVND (reference sequence). With 6 bases clipped from V and 5 bases from J, the junction kept 8 bases outside the gene matches. This CDR3 contains 15 residues. CDR3 protein: CASSRDRGMAETQYF. The CDR3 coding sequence is TGTGCCAGTAGCAGGGACAGGGGGATGGCGGAGACCCAGTACTTC.

This chain links TRBV19 with TRBJ2-4, with 7 nucleotides matching TRBD1. The CDR3 totals 15 residues. Germline V CDR1 and CDR2: LNHDA, SQIVND (reference sequence). V lost 1 base to trimming and J lost 7 bases; unmatched junction nucleotides: 7. CDR3 loop: CASSIGTGDGNIQYF. The CDR3 DNA reads as TGTGCCAGTAGTATAGGTACAGGGGACGGGAACATTCAGTACTTC.

The V and J genes are TRBV15 and TRBJ2-7; maybe TRBD1 (5 bases). Trimming left V 1 base short and J 0 bases short, with 19 bases between. CDR1 is LNHNV, CDR2 YYDKDF, per germline (reference sequence). There are 18 residues in the CDR3. CDR3 DNA sequence: TGTGCCACCAGCAGAGGTTGGGGCGCGGTCGAGAGCTCCTACGAGCAGTACTTC. Protein product: CATSRGWGAVESSYEQYF.

V and J are TRBV4-1 and TRBJ1-3; TRBD1 might be the D (5 bases). In germline, CDR1 is MGHRA, CDR2 YSYEKL. V lost 4 bases, J lost 4 bases, and 8 bases lay in between. CDR3 length equals 13 residues. The CDR3 reads CASSPGLGNTIYF. CDR3 coding DNA: TGCGCCAGCAGCCCGGGACTGGGAAACACCATATATTTT.

This chain joins TRBV19 and TRBJ2-5; D is ambiguous. Deletions cut 3 bases from V and 4 bases from J, with 9 bases between. CDR3 size: 13 residues. Looked up from germline, CDR1 is LNHDA and CDR2 is SQIVND (reference sequence). CDR3 amino acids: CASSIRVRETQYF. The CDR3 nucleotides are TGTGCCAGTAGTATTAGGGTCAGAGAGACCCAGTACTTC. Full variable domain (rest looked up from reference TRBV19 and TRBJ2-5): DGGITQSPKYLFRKEGQNVTLSCEQNLNHDAMYWYRQDPGQGLRLIYYSQIVNDFQKGDIAEGYSVSREKKESFPLTVTSAQKNPTAFYLCASSIRVRETQYFGPGTRLLVL.

V is TRBV9 and J is TRBJ1-3; D gene unclear. V was trimmed by 4 bases and J by 0 bases, leaving 11 bases between them. The CDR3 totals 15 residues. CDR1 is SGDLS and CDR2 is YYNGEE in the germline V gene. The CDR3 bases are TGTGCCAGCAGCCCCCGAGGATACTCTGGAAACACCATATATTTT. Translation: CASSPRGYSGNTIYF.

This chain joins TRBV30 and TRBJ2-5; D gene unclear. The CDR3 contains 14 residues. Germline V gives CDR1 GTSNPN, CDR2 SVGIG (reference sequence). Trimming took 0 bases from V and 7 from J, leaving 15 bases between them. Here the CDR3 DNA reads TGTGCCTGGAGTGTAGGTCTAGACTCGGTGACCCAGTACTTC. Its translation: CAWSVGLDSVTQYF.

The chain has TRBV28 and TRBJ2-7; D perhaps matches TRBD2 (5 bases). The CDR3 is 14 residues long. The germline V gene has CDR1 MDHEN and CDR2 SYDVKM. V was trimmed by 5 bases and J by 6 bases, leaving 17 bases between them. Written as DNA, the CDR3 is TGTGCCAGCAGTCTTCTCAAGAGAGGGTCCGAGCAGTACTTC. Translated, it gives CASSLLKRGSEQYF.

About this clone itself: Other DNA sequences in this specimen translate into the identical CDR3. The chain employs TRBV7-2 and TRBJ2-7; D not certain. The CDR3 spans 11 residues. CDR1 is SGHTA, CDR2 FQGNSA, per germline. Trimming left V 5 bases short and J 4 bases short, with 6 bases between. CDR3 coding DNA: TGTGCCAGCAGCGACCGATACGAGCAGTACTTC. Protein sequence: CASSDRYEQYF.

This chain links TRBV7-8 with TRBJ2-7; D is possibly TRBD1 or TRBD2 (5 bases each). Germline V gene sequence: CDR1 SGHVS, CDR2 FQNEAQ. V was pared by 7 bases and J by 5 bases, with 18 bases between. The CDR3 has 14 residues. The CDR3 loop reads CASTVYRGANEQYF. The CDR3 DNA is TGTGCCAGCACCGTATACCGAGGGGCGAACGAGCAGTACTTC.